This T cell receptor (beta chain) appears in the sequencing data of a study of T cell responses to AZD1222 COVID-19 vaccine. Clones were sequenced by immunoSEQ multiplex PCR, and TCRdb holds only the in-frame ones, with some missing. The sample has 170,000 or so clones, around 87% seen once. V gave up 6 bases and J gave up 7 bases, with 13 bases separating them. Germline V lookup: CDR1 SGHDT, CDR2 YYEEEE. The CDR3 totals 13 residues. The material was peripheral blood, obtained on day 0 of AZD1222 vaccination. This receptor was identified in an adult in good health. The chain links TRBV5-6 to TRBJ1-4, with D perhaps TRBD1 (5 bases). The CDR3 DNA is TGTGCCAGCAAAGGCAGGGCTGGTGAAAAACTGTTTTTT. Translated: CASKGRAGEKLFF.